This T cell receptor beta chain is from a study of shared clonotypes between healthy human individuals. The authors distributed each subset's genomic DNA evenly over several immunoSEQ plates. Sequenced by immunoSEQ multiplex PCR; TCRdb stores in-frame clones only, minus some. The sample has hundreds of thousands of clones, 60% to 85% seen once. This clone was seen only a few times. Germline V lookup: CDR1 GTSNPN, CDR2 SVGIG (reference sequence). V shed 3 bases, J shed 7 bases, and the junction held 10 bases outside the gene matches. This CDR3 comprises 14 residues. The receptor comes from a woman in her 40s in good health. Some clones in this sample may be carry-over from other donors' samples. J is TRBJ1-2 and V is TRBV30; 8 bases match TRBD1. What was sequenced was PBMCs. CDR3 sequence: CAWRAGGRGFGYTF. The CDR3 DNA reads TGTGCCTGGAGGGCAGGGGGCCGGGGTTTTGGCTACACCTTC.